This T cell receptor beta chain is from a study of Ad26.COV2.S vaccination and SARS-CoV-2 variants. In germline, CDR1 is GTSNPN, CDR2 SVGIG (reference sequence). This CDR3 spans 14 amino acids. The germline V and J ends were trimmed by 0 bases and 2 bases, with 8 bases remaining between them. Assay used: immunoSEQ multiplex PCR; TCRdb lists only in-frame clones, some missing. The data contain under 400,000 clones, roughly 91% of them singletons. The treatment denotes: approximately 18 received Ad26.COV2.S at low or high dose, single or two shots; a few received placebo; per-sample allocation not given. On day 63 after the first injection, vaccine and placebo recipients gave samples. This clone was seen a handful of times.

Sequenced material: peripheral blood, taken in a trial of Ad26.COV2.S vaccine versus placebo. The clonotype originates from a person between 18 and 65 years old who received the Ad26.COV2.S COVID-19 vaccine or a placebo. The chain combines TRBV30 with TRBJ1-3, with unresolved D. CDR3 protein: CAWSVSGAGNTIYF. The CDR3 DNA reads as TGTGCCTGGAGTGTGTCCGGGGCTGGAAACACCATATATTTT.